The TCR beta chain under discussion was sequenced for a study of T cells in narcolepsy. Study-wide results and caveats: In some patient and control memory CD4+ samples, autoreactive clones were absent. Blood of same and different patients, but not healthy controls, reportedly held recurring autoreactive clonotypes.

The CDR3 extends over 14 amino acids. Trimming left V 4 bases short and J 0 bases short, with 7 bases between. Per germline, CDR1 SGHRS and CDR2 YFSETQ. The assay was immunoSEQ multiplex PCR, and TCRdb's table has in-frame clones only and misses some. The sample lists 30,000 to 45,000 clones; roughly 90% were seen once. In this sample, this clone turned up once. Its matching antigen is unknown. This clonotype was obtained from a human donor with narcolepsy. This chain uses TRBV5-1 with TRBJ1-4; no clear D gene. Sequencing input: CD45RA- memory CD4+ T cells from PBMCs. This chain's CDR3 is CASSQDATNEKLFF. The CDR3, as DNA: TGCGCCAGCAGCCAGGATGCAACTAATGAAAAACTGTTTTTT.